Following are 29 T cell receptor beta chains from one sample sequenced in a study of CD8 T cells in Susac syndrome. After extraction with the RNeasy kit, roughly 0.45 to 1 ug of the RNA was reverse transcribed using random hexamers. TCRdb redid the calling of the immunoSEQ multiplex PCR reads with MiXCR, one entry per CDR3 protein. The repertoire consists of fewer than 350,000 distinct CDR3 sequences, with 75% to 90% occurring once and the leading ten covering approximately 0.2%. The source material was CD8+ T cells from PBMCs. The receptor source for this set is a human donor with multiple sclerosis.

The CDR3 loop reads CSAHGLDGNNEQFF. The CDR3 DNA is TGCAGTGCTCACGGACTAGATGGCAACAATGAGCAGTTCTTC. V is TRBV20-1 and J is TRBJ2-1; 7 nucleotides match TRBD2. J lost 5 bases, V lost 5 bases, and 9 bases had no gene match. Germline CDR1 is DFQATT and CDR2 is SNEGSKA (reference sequence). This CDR3 has 14 amino acids.

The chain couples TRBV7-9 to TRBJ2-7, with D possibly TRBD1 on 6 matching bases. Between the trimmed V and J ends, which lost 5 bases and 3 bases, there was a span of 20 bases. The CDR3 covers 16 residues. Germline assignment: CDR1 SEHNR and CDR2 FQNEAQ (reference sequence). The CDR3, as DNA: TGTGCCAGCAGCCCTCAGACGGGACACTCATTCTACGAGCAGTACTTC. Its translation is CASSPQTGHSFYEQYF.

The rearrangement links TRBV20-1 to TRBJ1-2; D call uncertain. Between the trimmed V and J ends, which lost 7 bases and 4 bases, there was a span of 13 bases. The germline V gene encodes CDR1 DFQATT and CDR2 SNEGSKA (reference sequence). The CDR3 runs 12 residues. CDR3 residues: CSVRTDFYGYTF. The CDR3 nucleotides read TGCAGTGTTCGGACGGACTTCTATGGCTACACCTTC.

The chain couples TRBV30 to TRBJ2-2, with D perhaps given as TRBD1 or TRBD2 (5 bases each). This CDR3 spans 15 amino acids. The germline gives CDR1 GTSNPN, CDR2 SVGIG (reference sequence). Trimming took off 1 base at V and 3 bases at J, with 12 bases between the two ends. CDR3 sequence reads: CAWSDPSRDTGELFF. CDR3 bases: TGTGCCTGGAGTGACCCTAGCAGGGACACCGGGGAGCTGTTTTTT.

The gene calls are TRBV27 and TRBJ2-3, with TRBD2 matching 8 bases. Germline loops: CDR1 MNHEY, CDR2 SMNVEV (reference sequence). The CDR3 sequence is 14 residues long. After removal of 6 bases from V and 4 bases from J, the junction contained 6 bases not matched to a gene. CDR3 sequence reads: CASSPTGGSDTQYF. In DNA form, the CDR3 reads TGTGCCAGCAGCCCCACGGGAGGGTCAGATACGCAGTATTTT.

The chain links TRBV10-2 to TRBJ2-3; tentatively, D is TRBD1 or TRBD2 (5 bases each). This CDR3 has 14 amino acids. In germline, CDR1 is WSHSY, CDR2 SAAADI. The V end lost 8 bases, the J end lost 1 base, and 13 bases lay between the germline ends. CDR3 DNA: TGCGCCAGCCTGGCCCCGGGGCGCACAGATACGCAGTATTTT. Translating gives CASLAPGRTDTQYF.

The chain uses TRBV4-3 and TRBJ1-1; D remains unclear. The germline V and J ends were trimmed by 0 bases and 0 bases, with 11 bases remaining between them. Germline CDR1 is LGHNA and CDR2 is YSLEER. This CDR3 contains 16 residues. CDR3 in amino acids: CASSQDGPGLNTEAFF. The CDR3 DNA reads as TGCGCCAGCAGCCAAGATGGTCCGGGTTTGAACACTGAAGCTTTCTTT.

As DNA, the CDR3 is TGTGCCAGCAGTTACCGGACAGGGGGCTGGAATGAGCAGTTCTTC. Amino acids: CASSYRTGGWNEQFF. The chain combines TRBV28 with TRBJ2-1; TRBD1 matches 11 bases. V gave up 4 bases and J gave up 7 bases; unmatched junction bases: 6. CDR3 length: 15 residues. CDR1 MDHEN and CDR2 SYDVKM come from the germline V gene.

The rearrangement joins TRBV4-1 to TRBJ1-2; D is possibly TRBD1 (6 bases). CDR1 is MGHRA and CDR2 is YSYEKL in the germline V gene. The germline V and J ends were trimmed by 0 bases and 13 bases, with 21 bases remaining between them. CDR3 length: 15 amino acids. CDR3 sequence: CASSQERSRGTGPTF. The CDR3 region has the DNA TGCGCCAGCAGCCAAGAACGGAGTAGGGGGACGGGCCCCACCTTC.

The chain has TRBV2 and TRBJ2-1, with 10 positions matching TRBD2. The CDR3 loop spans 15 amino acids. Germline V CDR1 and CDR2: SNHLY, FYNNEI. Trimming cost V 6 bases and J 3 bases; bases outside gene matches: 5. In DNA form, the CDR3 reads TGTGCCAGCAGAAGCGGGAGGGCCCTCTACAATGAGCAGTTCTTC. Translating it yields CASRSGRALYNEQFF.

CDR3 loop: CASTLTGTYGYTF. CDR3 nucleotides: TGTGCCAGTACCCTGACAGGGACTTATGGCTACACCTTC. V is TRBV19 and J is TRBJ1-2; 7 bases fit TRBD1. CDR1 LNHDA and CDR2 SQIVND come from the germline V gene (reference sequence). V shed 7 bases, J shed 5 bases, and the junction held 7 bases outside the gene matches. This CDR3 is built from 13 residues.

The genes are TRBV28 and TRBJ2-5; TRBD1 aligns across 8 bases. Germline V lookup: CDR1 MDHEN, CDR2 SYDVKM. The junction had 10 bases not matched to a gene; V was cut back by 5 bases and J by 5 bases. The CDR3 has 15 amino acids. In DNA form, the CDR3 reads TGTGCCAGCAGTCTCGGACAGGGAGGTTCGGAGACCCAGTACTTC. Its translation: CASSLGQGGSETQYF.

The rearrangement uses TRBV15 and TRBJ2-5; unclear D gene. The V and J ends lost 1 base and 5 bases respectively, with 5 bases between them. In germline, CDR1 is LNHNV, CDR2 YYDKDF (reference sequence). This CDR3 is built from 12 residues. The CDR3 coding sequence is TGTGCCACCAGCAGAGCTCGTGAGACCCAGTACTTC. Translation: CATSRARETQYF.

V is TRBV9 and J is TRBJ2-7, with 9 bases fitting TRBD1. Looked up from germline, CDR1 is SGDLS and CDR2 is YYNGEE. The trim removed 4 bases at V and 2 bases at J, leaving 7 bases unmatched. The CDR3 is made up of 15 amino acids. The CDR3, as DNA: TGTGCCAGCAGCCCTTGGGACAGGGCGACCTACGAGCAGTACTTC. Translated: CASSPWDRATYEQYF.

V gene TRBV9 combines with J gene TRBJ1-4; D perhaps matches TRBD1 (5 bases). The V gene lost 6 bases and the J gene lost 3 bases, with 15 bases spanning the gap. This CDR3 region has 15 residues. Looked up from germline, CDR1 is SGDLS and CDR2 is YYNGEE. CDR3 sequence (DNA): TGTGCCAGCAACGAACAAGGGGTGTCTAATGAAAAACTGTTTTTT. It yields the protein CASNEQGVSNEKLFF.

This chain uses TRBV3-1 with TRBJ2-7; D is undetermined. Trimming removed 3 bases from V and 0 bases from J, with 6 bases in between. CDR3 size: 13 residues. Germline V gives CDR1 LGHDT, CDR2 YNNKEL (reference sequence). CDR3 in amino acids: CASSQRSSYEQYF. The CDR3 DNA reads as TGTGCCAGCAGCCAGAGGAGCTCCTACGAGCAGTACTTC.

The rearrangement joins TRBV27 to TRBJ2-7; tentative D call: TRBD2 (6 bases). Trimming pared 3 bases from V and 4 bases from J, leaving 13 bases between. Looked up from germline, CDR1 is MNHEY and CDR2 is SMNVEV (reference sequence). This CDR3 has 14 amino acids. The CDR3: CASSLGGAGYEQYF. DNA for the CDR3: TGTGCCAGCAGTTTGGGGGGAGCTGGGTACGAGCAGTACTTC.

The chain employs TRBV24-1 and TRBJ2-1; D is uncertain. The CDR3 is 16 amino acids. Deletions cut 0 bases from V and 8 bases from J, with 16 bases between. The germline V gene encodes CDR1 KGHDR and CDR2 SFDVKD. The CDR3 loop is CATSDLQTARFDEQFF. The CDR3 region has the DNA TGTGCCACCAGTGATTTGCAAACGGCTCGTTTCGATGAGCAGTTCTTC.

The V call is TRBV6-2 or TRBV6-3, the J call TRBJ2-5; 12 nucleotides line up with TRBD2. Germline assignment: CDR1 MNHEY and CDR2 SVGEGT. CDR3 length equals 16 residues. With V trimmed by 7 bases and J by 4 bases, 10 bases remained unmatched. CDR3: CASTRRTSGNGETQYF. CDR3 nucleotides: TGTGCCAGCACCCGTCGGACTAGCGGGAACGGAGAGACCCAGTACTTC.

This clonotype was seen a few times. The chain is built from TRBV11-2 and TRBJ2-7; 10 bases map to TRBD2. From germline, CDR1 is SGHAT and CDR2 FQNNGV. V was clipped by 3 bases and J by 4 bases; unmatched bases: 3. The CDR3 loop spans 14 amino acids. The CDR3: CASSLGLALYEQYF. In DNA, the CDR3 is TGTGCCAGCAGCTTGGGACTAGCGCTATACGAGCAGTACTTC.

CDR3 sequence: CASSWTGNNEQFF. The CDR3 bases are TGTGCCAGCAGCTGGACAGGGAACAATGAGCAGTTCTTC. The chain links TRBV5-6 to TRBJ2-1; 8 bases line up with TRBD1. The CDR3 has 13 residues. Per germline, CDR1 SGHDT and CDR2 YYEEEE. The trim removed 3 bases at V and 5 bases at J, leaving 1 base unmatched.

This chain links TRBV5-1 with TRBJ2-2, with D uncertain. Germline assignment: CDR1 SGHRS and CDR2 YFSETQ. The V and J ends lost 0 bases and 9 bases respectively, with 3 bases between them. CDR3 length: 11 residues. The CDR3 loop is CASSLGRELFF. In nucleotides, the CDR3 is TGCGCCAGCAGCTTGGGTAGGGAGCTGTTTTTT.

This chain connects TRBV6-5 to TRBJ2-4; perhaps TRBD2 as D (5 bases). V gave up 3 bases and J gave up 1 base, with 13 bases separating them. The germline V gene encodes CDR1 MNHEY and CDR2 SVGAGI. This CDR3 has 16 residues. CDR3 sequence (DNA): TGTGCCAGCAGTTATTCCGGGGAAGGGGCCAAAAACATTCAGTACTTC. Translation gives CASSYSGEGAKNIQYF.

The chain carries TRBV20-1 and TRBJ2-7; D assignment may be TRBD1 or TRBD2 (7 bases each). The CDR3 sequence is 14 residues long. Between the trimmed V and J ends, which lost 1 base and 4 bases, there was a span of 14 bases. Germline V lookup: CDR1 DFQATT, CDR2 SNEGSKA (reference sequence). CDR3 coding DNA: TGCAGTGCTAGAGTTGGCAGGGGGGGGTACGAGCAGTACTTC. It specifies CSARVGRGGYEQYF.

The V gene is TRBV4-3, the J gene TRBJ2-1, with a weak D call TRBD1 (5 bases). The CDR3 has 13 amino acids. V was shortened by 4 bases and J by 7 bases, with 11 bases between the two germline ends. CDR1 is LGHNA, CDR2 YSLEER, per germline. The CDR3 spells CASSLNRINEQFF. DNA for the CDR3: TGCGCCAGCAGCCTTAACAGGATTAATGAGCAGTTCTTC.

This chain uses TRBV4-3 with TRBJ2-2; D is possibly TRBD2 (5 bases). Germline loops: CDR1 LGHNA, CDR2 YSLEER. This CDR3 region has 17 residues. V was trimmed by 2 bases and J by 4 bases, leaving 17 bases between them. The CDR3 DNA sequence: TGCGCCAGCAGCCAACCCGAAGGTAGCGAGACCACCGGGGAGCTGTTTTTT. Encoded protein: CASSQPEGSETTGELFF.

The V and J genes are TRBV27 and TRBJ2-1; 10 bases align to TRBD2. Germline CDR1 and CDR2: MNHEY and SMNVEV (reference sequence). V was pared by 8 bases and J by 8 bases, with 9 bases of the junction left unmatched. CDR3 size: 14 residues. Here the CDR3 reads CASGSGGAVDEQFF. The CDR3 DNA reads TGTGCCAGCGGAAGCGGGGGGGCCGTCGATGAGCAGTTCTTC.

The V and J genes are TRBV27 and TRBJ2-2, with unresolved D. CDR3 size: 15 residues. Trimming shortened V by 10 bases and J by 0 bases, and 15 bases separated the two germline ends. Germline V gene data show CDR1 as MNHEY and CDR2 as SMNVEV (reference sequence). The CDR3 region has the DNA TGTGCCACCAATGTGGCAGGCCCGAACACCGGGGAGCTGTTTTTT. This sequence encodes CATNVAGPNTGELFF.

The chain combines TRBV6-6 with TRBJ2-7; no firm D call. This CDR3 region has 14 residues. From germline, CDR1 is MNHNY and CDR2 SVGAGI (reference sequence). Trimming took 2 bases from V and 2 from J, leaving 10 bases between them. CDR3 in DNA: TGTGCCAGCAGTTACGTCAGGCCCACCTACGAGCAGTACTTC. As protein: CASSYVRPTYEQYF.